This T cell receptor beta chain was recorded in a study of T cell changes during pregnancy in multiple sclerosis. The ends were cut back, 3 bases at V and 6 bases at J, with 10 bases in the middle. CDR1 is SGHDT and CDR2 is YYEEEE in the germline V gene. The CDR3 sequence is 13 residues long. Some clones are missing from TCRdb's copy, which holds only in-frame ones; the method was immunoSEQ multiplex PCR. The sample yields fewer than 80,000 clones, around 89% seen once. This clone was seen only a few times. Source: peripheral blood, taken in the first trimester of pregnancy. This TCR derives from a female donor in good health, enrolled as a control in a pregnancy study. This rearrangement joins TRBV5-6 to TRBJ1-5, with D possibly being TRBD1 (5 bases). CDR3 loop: CASSWEGAQPQHF. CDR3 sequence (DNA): TGTGCCAGCAGCTGGGAAGGGGCTCAGCCCCAGCATTTT.